The next 24 T cell receptor beta chains were all read from a single sample in a study of graft-versus-host responses after intestinal transplantation. Graft tissue was processed to release intraepithelial and lamina propria lymphocytes. Sequencing used immunoSEQ multiplex PCR; TCRdb keeps in-frame clones, though not all of them. Among some 15,000 clones listed, roughly two thirds were seen once. Sequenced material: ileum tissue, taken around 94 weeks after intestinal transplantation. The receptors shown here come from a human patient who received an intestinal transplant, so some T cells may come from the graft donor.

This clone came up a few times. This chain uses TRBV5-6 with TRBJ1-1; D ambiguous. Trimming pared 7 bases from V and 4 bases from J, leaving 11 bases between. CDR3 length: 12 residues. Germline lookup yields CDR1 SGHDT and CDR2 YYEEEE. CDR3 region: CASGRIATEAFF. CDR3 coding DNA: TGTGCCAGCGGTCGGATAGCCACTGAAGCTTTCTTT.

This clone was counted only a few times. The rearrangement uses TRBV15 and TRBJ1-6; D not certain. Trimming left V 0 bases short and J 9 bases short, with 9 bases between. The germline V gene encodes CDR1 LNHNV and CDR2 YYDKDF (reference sequence). This CDR3 spans 14 amino acids. Here the CDR3 DNA reads TGTGCCACCAGCAGAGATCGGGGAGGTTCACCCCTCCACTTT. It yields the protein CATSRDRGGSPLHF.

The chain joins TRBV21-1 to TRBJ2-7; no check of the table's D call, TRBD2, against the DNA was made. TRBV21-1 is listed as a pseudogene. CDR3 length: 15 amino acids. DNA of the CDR3: TGTGCCAGCAGCAAAGATCGCCACCTAGCGGGTGAGCAGTACTTC. Amino acids: CASSKDRHLAGEQYF.

The chain couples TRBV11-2 to TRBJ1-2, with 7 nucleotides matching TRBD1. The trim removed 2 bases at V and 7 bases at J, leaving 13 bases unmatched. Germline assignment: CDR1 SGHAT and CDR2 FQNNGV. The CDR3 sequence is 16 residues long. The CDR3 region has the DNA TGTGCCAGCAGCTTACTCAGGGGACAGTCCGCTATTGGCTACACCTTC. Amino acid sequence: CASSLLRGQSAIGYTF.

V usage is TRBV18 and J usage is TRBJ1-1; 9 bases are a match to TRBD1. Germline V gene lookup returns CDR1 KGHSH and CDR2 LQKENI. Unmatched junction bases numbered 10, after V lost 6 bases and J lost 11 bases. The CDR3 loop spans 13 amino acids. The CDR3 is CASSPTRDREAFF. DNA for the CDR3: TGTGCCAGCTCCCCGACGCGGGACAGGGAGGCTTTCTTT.

DNA for the CDR3: TGTGCCAGTAGTATCTCCGGGAGCTACGAGCAGTACTTC. Protein: CASSISGSYEQYF. The chain employs TRBV19 and TRBJ2-7; a weak D match, TRBD2 (6 bases). Trimming stripped 3 bases from V and 3 bases from J, with 9 bases between. The CDR3 is 13 amino acids. Germline V gene data show CDR1 as LNHDA and CDR2 as SQIVND (reference sequence).

The V and J genes are TRBV6-1 and TRBJ1-2; TRBD1 matches 10 bases. Germline CDR1 and CDR2: MNHNS and SASEGT. Unmatched junction bases numbered 3, after V lost 4 bases and J lost 7 bases. CDR3 length: 13 residues. CDR3 nucleotide sequence: TGTGCCAGCAGTGGAGACAGGGGGCTTGGCTACACCTTC. This gives the protein CASSGDRGLGYTF.

In this sample, this clone is medium-sized. The chain joins TRBV10-2 to TRBJ2-7; TRBD1 matches 7 bases. Looked up from germline, CDR1 is WSHSY and CDR2 is SAAADI. Trimming removed 3 bases from V and 5 bases from J; junction bases left unmatched: 7. The CDR3 sequence is 14 residues long. The chain's CDR3 is CASSERQGMNEQYF. The CDR3 nucleotides are TGCGCCAGCAGTGAACGACAGGGCATGAACGAGCAGTACTTC.

The chain uses TRBV6-6 and TRBJ2-7; 9 nucleotides agree with TRBD2. Trimming at V came to 5 bases and at J to 2 bases, leaving 7 bases not matched to a gene. This CDR3 comprises 15 residues. Germline CDR1 and CDR2: MNHNY and SVGAGI (reference sequence). In DNA form, the CDR3 reads TGTGCCAGCAGTAGCGGGGGGACGACTACCTACGAGCAGTACTTC. This encodes CASSSGGTTTYEQYF.

This clone was counted only a few times. The V call is TRBV5-6, the J call TRBJ2-7, with 8 bases that match TRBD1. The CDR3 sequence is 16 residues long. With 2 bases clipped from V and 3 bases from J, the junction kept 10 bases outside the gene matches. Germline assignment: CDR1 SGHDT and CDR2 YYEEEE. CDR3 in DNA: TGTGCCAGCAGCTTATTCATCCGGGACAGGCGCTACGAGCAGTACTTC. Translation gives CASSLFIRDRRYEQYF.

J is TRBJ2-2 and V is TRBV5-1, with TRBD1 identical over 7 bases. The CDR3 is 17 amino acids. V shed 4 bases, J shed 3 bases, and the junction held 12 bases outside the gene matches. Germline assignment: CDR1 SGHRS and CDR2 YFSETQ. CDR3 DNA sequence: TGCGCCAGCAGCACCCTTGGAGAGGGGGCATACACCGGGGAGCTGTTTTTT. Amino acid sequence: CASSTLGEGAYTGELFF. Full variable domain (missing parts from reference TRBV5-1 and TRBJ2-2): KAGVTQTPRYLIKTRGQQVTLSCSPISGHRSVSWYQQTPGQGLQFLFEYFSETQRNKGNFPGRFSGRQFSNSRSEMNVSTLELGDSALYLCASSTLGEGAYTGELFFGEGSRLTVL.

The V call is TRBV2, the J call TRBJ1-6; D is ambiguous. The CDR3 runs to 13 residues. V lost 5 bases, J lost 10 bases, and 12 bases lay in between. The germline CDR1 and CDR2 sequences are SNHLY and FYNNEI. The CDR3 loop is CASSPDTASPLHF. CDR3 nucleotides: TGTGCCAGCAGTCCCGACACAGCATCACCCCTCCACTTT.

J is TRBJ1-3 and V is TRBV2, with D maybe TRBD1 (5 bases). The germline V and J ends were trimmed by 2 bases and 10 bases, with 15 bases remaining between them. The CDR3 loop spans 14 amino acids. Looked up from germline, CDR1 is SNHLY and CDR2 is FYNNEI. CDR3 sequence reads: CASSEIGREGTIYF. The CDR3 DNA is TGTGCCAGCAGTGAAATTGGCAGGGAGGGAACCATATATTTT.

This clone was counted only a few times. The rearrangement joins TRBV27 to TRBJ2-7; 8 positions agree with TRBD2. The CDR3 covers 15 residues. The germline gives CDR1 MNHEY, CDR2 SMNVEV (reference sequence). J lost 2 bases, V lost 3 bases, and 6 bases had no gene match. CDR3 bases: TGTGCCAGCAGTTTTCTCGGGGGGGGCCCCTACGAGCAGTACTTC. It encodes CASSFLGGGPYEQYF.

This clone was seen a single time. The chain joins TRBV2 to TRBJ1-6, with 8 positions matching TRBD1. The V segment lost 7 bases and the J segment 8 bases; nucleotides outside the gene matches: 7. CDR1 is SNHLY, CDR2 FYNNEI, per germline. The CDR3 runs 14 residues. The CDR3 DNA is TGTGCCAGCACCCTACAGGGGGGGGATTCACCCCTCCACTTT. Protein product: CASTLQGGDSPLHF.

The V and J genes are TRBV6-1 and TRBJ1-3; D possibly corresponds to TRBD1 (6 bases). Trimming took off 7 bases at V and 4 bases at J, with 11 bases between the two ends. CDR3 length: 13 residues. CDR1 and CDR2 from the germline V gene are MNHNS and SASEGT. In nucleotides, the CDR3 is TGTGCCAGCACTAGGGGGATAGGAAACACCATATATTTT. Translation: CASTRGIGNTIYF.

The gene calls are TRBV6-4 and TRBJ2-3; 8 bases line up with TRBD1. The CDR3 sequence is 15 residues long. V shed 2 bases and J 4 bases; nucleotides not matched to a gene: 5. Germline V gives CDR1 MRHNA, CDR2 SNTAGT. The CDR3 nucleotides are TGTGCCAGCAGTGACAACGGACAGGGCGCAGATACGCAGTATTTT. Translation gives CASSDNGQGADTQYF.

The gene calls are TRBV4-1 and TRBJ2-7; a possible D gene is TRBD1 (6 bases). This CDR3 is 16 amino acids long. The ends were cut back, 1 base at V and 7 bases at J, with 20 bases in the middle. Germline V lookup: CDR1 MGHRA, CDR2 YSYEKL. CDR3 DNA sequence: TGCGCCAGCAGCCAAGGCCTTCAGGGGTCCTCCTGGGAGCAGTACTTC. Translation gives CASSQGLQGSSWEQYF.

The chain recombines TRBV6-4 with TRBJ1-1; the match to TRBD1 covers 11 bases. The CDR3 spans 14 residues. After removal of 4 bases from V and 4 bases from J, the junction contained 2 bases not matched to a gene. Germline CDR1 is MRHNA and CDR2 is SNTAGT. This CDR3 is CASSAGTGGTEAFF. The DNA for the CDR3 is TGTGCCAGCAGTGCCGGGACAGGGGGCACTGAAGCTTTCTTT.

The chain recombines TRBV27 with TRBJ2-3; the match to TRBD2 covers 8 bases. V dropped 9 bases and J dropped 6; count of bases not matched to a gene: 11. The CDR3 runs 14 residues. In germline, CDR1 is MNHEY, CDR2 SMNVEV (reference sequence). CDR3 in amino acids: CASHRERGGDTQYF. In DNA form, the CDR3 reads TGTGCCAGTCATCGCGAACGCGGGGGGGATACGCAGTATTTT.

The V call is TRBV7-2, the J call TRBJ2-7; 7 bases are shared with TRBD1. V shed 4 bases and J 6 bases; nucleotides not matched to a gene: 6. Germline V lookup: CDR1 SGHTA, CDR2 FQGNSA. The CDR3 consists of 13 residues. The CDR3 sequence is CASSSGQSFEQYF. CDR3 coding DNA: TGTGCCAGCAGCTCGGGACAGTCGTTCGAGCAGTACTTC.

This chain joins TRBV4-1 and TRBJ2-2; 13 bases match TRBD2. The CDR3 totals 17 residues. CDR1 MGHRA and CDR2 YSYEKL come from the germline V gene. After removal of 4 bases from V and 5 bases from J, the junction contained 7 bases not matched to a gene. The CDR3 reads CASSLGPGLAGTGELFF. The CDR3 bases are TGCGCCAGCAGCCTAGGACCGGGACTAGCGGGGACCGGGGAGCTGTTTTTT.

The V and J genes are TRBV4-3 and TRBJ2-2, with TRBD2 identical over 8 bases. The germline gives CDR1 LGHNA, CDR2 YSLEER. The CDR3 has 18 residues. V lost 0 bases, J lost 5 bases, and 11 bases stayed unmatched. The CDR3 loop reads CASSQDPPGSGVTGELFF. CDR3 nucleotide sequence: TGCGCCAGCAGCCAAGATCCCCCTGGTAGCGGGGTAACCGGGGAGCTGTTTTTT.

This rearrangement joins TRBV11-3 to TRBJ2-5; 10 bases are shared with TRBD1. This CDR3 comprises 14 residues. Germline V gene sequence: CDR1 SGHNT, CDR2 YENEEA. V shed 5 bases and J 1 base; nucleotides not matched to a gene: 1. The CDR3: CASSRTGGQETQYF. The CDR3 bases are TGTGCCAGCAGCCGGACAGGGGGCCAAGAGACCCAGTACTTC.